This TCR beta chain was recovered during a study of neurological immune-mediated disorders. This CDR3 is 13 amino acids long. The V end lost 1 base, the J end lost 4 bases, and 6 bases lay between the germline ends. Germline V gene data show CDR1 as LGHDT and CDR2 as YNNKEL (reference sequence). This clonotype was detected ten times or more. Its antigen is as yet unknown. The cDNA came from 5'RACE with 10-nucleotide random UMIs. TCRdb reprocessed the 5' RACE reads via MiXCR and lists one record per CDR3 protein. The sample yields 45,000 to 55,000 distinct CDR3 sequences, about 3% seen once. The study, taken as a whole, reports: TCR clonal expansion peaked in HTLV-1-associated myelopathy patients and was lowest in multiple sclerosis patients.

The rearrangement uses TRBV3-1 and TRBJ2-3; D call uncertain. This sequence originates from a man aged 40-49 years with multiple sclerosis. Sequenced: PBMCs. CDR3 protein: CASSQVTADTQYF. CDR3 DNA: TGTGCCAGCAGCCAAGTTACGGCAGATACGCAGTATTTT.